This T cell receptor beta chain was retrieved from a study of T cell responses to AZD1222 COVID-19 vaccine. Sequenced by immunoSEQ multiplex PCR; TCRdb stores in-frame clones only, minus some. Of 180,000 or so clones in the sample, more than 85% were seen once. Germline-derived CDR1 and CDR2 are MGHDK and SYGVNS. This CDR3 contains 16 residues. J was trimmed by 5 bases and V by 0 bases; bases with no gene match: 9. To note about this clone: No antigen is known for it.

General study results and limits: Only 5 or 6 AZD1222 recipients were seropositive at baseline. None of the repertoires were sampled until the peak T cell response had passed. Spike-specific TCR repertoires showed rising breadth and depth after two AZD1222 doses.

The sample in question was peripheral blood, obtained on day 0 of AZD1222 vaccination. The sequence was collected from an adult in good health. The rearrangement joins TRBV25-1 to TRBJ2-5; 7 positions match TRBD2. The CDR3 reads CASSEYWRGTRETQYF. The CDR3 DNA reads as TGTGCCAGCAGTGAATACTGGCGGGGGACCCGGGAGACCCAGTACTTC.